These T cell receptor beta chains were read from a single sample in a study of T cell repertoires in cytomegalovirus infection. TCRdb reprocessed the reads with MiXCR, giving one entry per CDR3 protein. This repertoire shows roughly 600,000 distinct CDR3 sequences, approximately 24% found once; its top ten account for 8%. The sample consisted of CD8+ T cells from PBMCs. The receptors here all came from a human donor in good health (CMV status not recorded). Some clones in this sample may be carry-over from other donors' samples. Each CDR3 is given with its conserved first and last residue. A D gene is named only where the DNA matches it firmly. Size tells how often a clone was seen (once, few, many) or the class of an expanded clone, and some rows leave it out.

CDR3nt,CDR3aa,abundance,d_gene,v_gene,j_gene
TGTGCCAGCAGCTTAGTTTTGCGGGGGTCCTACAATGGGCAGTTCTTC,CASSLVLRGSYNGQFF,NA,TRBD2,TRBV7-6,TRBJ2-1
TGTGCCAGCAGCTTAGACCATGAAGCTTTCTTT,CASSLDHEAFF,many,NA,TRBV7-8,TRBJ1-1
TGTGCCAGCAGCTATAGTCGGTTTACTAATGAAAAACTGTTTTTT,CASSYSRFTNEKLFF,NA,NA,TRBV11-2,TRBJ1-4
TGCGCCAGCAGCTTTCGAACGGGACCAGCGGGATCCCTCGATACGCAGTATTTT,CASSFRTGPAGSLDTQYF,NA,TRBD2,TRBV4-1,TRBJ2-3
TGTGCCAGCAGCTTAGCGGTCGGACTAGCGCGATCCTACGAGCAGTACTTC,CASSLAVGLARSYEQYF,NA,TRBD2,TRBV7-9,TRBJ2-7
TGCAGCGTTGACGGTGGCGGTTGGCGCACTGAAGCTTTCTTT,CSVDGGGWRTEAFF,few,NA,TRBV29-1,TRBJ1-1
TGCAGTGCTAGAGGGCGGAATGGCTACACCTTC,CSARGRNGYTF,many,NA,TRBV20-1,TRBJ1-2
TGTGCCAGCAGTCCCCGGCAGAGGAATTCACCCCTCCACTTT,CASSPRQRNSPLHF,few,NA,TRBV27,TRBJ1-6
TGTGCCAGCAGCTCTGGAGGAGGGAGAAATGAGCAGTTCTTC,CASSSGGGRNEQFF,NA,NA,TRBV4-1,TRBJ2-1
TGTGCCAGCAGCTTTTACGGGGGGTTCACTGAAGCTTTCTTT,CASSFYGGFTEAFF,NA,NA,TRBV5-8,TRBJ1-1
TGTGCCAGCAGCCAAGACTGGGGGACGGCCGACAATGAGCAGTTCTTC,CASSQDWGTADNEQFF,many,NA,TRBV14,TRBJ2-1
TGTGCCACCTCAACCGGGGACAGGGGGCTTGGAGAGACCCAGTACTTC,CATSTGDRGLGETQYF,NA,TRBD1,TRBV15,TRBJ2-5
TGTGCCAGCAGCCCCCGAGGGGGGGAGGGTCGTTACGAGCAGTACTTC,CASSPRGGEGRYEQYF,NA,NA,TRBV5-5,TRBJ2-7
TGCAGTACATCTAGCGGGGAGTTCAATGAGCAGTTCTTC,CSTSSGEFNEQFF,few,TRBD2,TRBV20-1,TRBJ2-1
TGTGCCAGCAGGTGGACTAGCGGGGGATGGGATACGCAGTATTTT,CASRWTSGGWDTQYF,NA,TRBD2,TRBV12-3/TRBV12-4,TRBJ2-3
TGTGCCAACCAGGAGATTAAACCTAGCAATCAGCCCCAGCATTTT,CANQEIKPSNQPQHF,NA,NA,TRBV19,TRBJ1-5
TGTGCCAGCAGCCAAGGGGTGTCGAACACTGAAGCTTTCTTT,CASSQGVSNTEAFF,NA,NA,TRBV4-2,TRBJ1-1
TGCGCCAGCAGCCTCCTCTGGGGGGACTACGAGCAGTACTTC,CASSLLWGDYEQYF,many,NA,TRBV4-1,TRBJ2-7
TGTGCCAGCAGCTCTCGACTAGCGGCCTGGTACAATGAGCAGTTCTTC,CASSSRLAAWYNEQFF,many,TRBD2,TRBV7-9,TRBJ2-1
TGTGCCAGCAGCACCCGGGACAGACCTTCCACCGGGGAGCTGTTTTTT,CASSTRDRPSTGELFF,NA,TRBD1,TRBV5-6,TRBJ2-2
TGTGCCAGCAGCGCAGAGGGCTTGGGCACTGAAGCTTTCTTT,CASSAEGLGTEAFF,few,NA,TRBV7-3,TRBJ1-1
TGTGCCAGCAGGCAAGGGACAGGCCCGGGGGAGACCCAGTACTTC,CASRQGTGPGETQYF,NA,TRBD1,TRBV2,TRBJ2-5
TGTGCCAGCAGCTTAGCGGCGGGACAGGGGGAGTACGAGCAGTACTTC,CASSLAAGQGEYEQYF,many,TRBD1,TRBV7-6,TRBJ2-7
TGTGCCAGCAGCTTACCTGCGGGGGCCCAAGAGACCCAGTACTTC,CASSLPAGAQETQYF,many,NA,TRBV7-8,TRBJ2-5
TGCAGCGTTCCTATTGGGACAGTATATGGCTACACCTTC,CSVPIGTVYGYTF,NA,TRBD1,TRBV29-1,TRBJ1-2
TGCGCCAGCAGCCAAGATTGGACAGGGGGCTACAATGAGCAGTTCTTC,CASSQDWTGGYNEQFF,many,TRBD1,TRBV4-1,TRBJ2-1
TGTGCCACCAGCAGAGATCGGGGGACCTTCTACAATGAGCAGTTCTTC,CATSRDRGTFYNEQFF,few,NA,TRBV15,TRBJ2-1
TGTGCCACGGGACACCGCACAGATACGCAGTATTTT,CATGHRTDTQYF,many,NA,TRBV7-9,TRBJ2-3
TGTGCCAGCAGTGAATGGAGCTCCGGGAGTGAAAAACTGTTTTTT,CASSEWSSGSEKLFF,NA,NA,TRBV25-1,TRBJ1-4
TGCAGCGTCCATGGGGCAGCCGGTTATAGCAATCAGCCCCAGCATTTT,CSVHGAAGYSNQPQHF,few,NA,TRBV29-1,TRBJ1-5
TGTGCCAGCAGCCCCGGGGGGCCCGGTGAGCAGTTCTTC,CASSPGGPGEQFF,few,NA,TRBV9,TRBJ2-1
TGTGCCAGCAGCCAAGCCGCGTATCGAGAAGCTTTCTTT,CASSQAAYREAFF,few,NA,TRBV3-1,TRBJ1-1